By share, the clone carrying this T cell receptor (beta chain) counts as medium-sized. The antigen is undetermined. The sample is drawn from a study of lung T cells in sarcoidosis with Löfgren's syndrome. Study at large: Repertoire analyses centered on Löfgren's syndrome patients. Study-wide findings and caveats: Paired TRAV12-1/TRBV2 TCRs showed CDR3 homology and preferential pairing. Shared TRAV12-1 and TRBV2 CDR3 motifs across Löfgren's syndrome patients reportedly suggested public CD4+ TCRs. Versus controls, Löfgren's syndrome patients reportedly showed TRAV12-1 and TRBV2 as most expanded.

TCRdb independently ran MiXCR on the reads; one entry per CDR3 protein. The sample consists of approximately 2,300 distinct CDR3 sequences, approximately 22% of them appearing once. Germline V CDR1 and CDR2: SGHNT, YYREEE (reference sequence). The CDR3 covers 14 residues. Trimming removed 0 bases from V and 6 bases from J, with 7 bases in between. This sequence joins TRBV5-4 and TRBJ1-6, with D unclear. The clonotype originates from a human donor with sarcoidosis (Löfgren's syndrome or another form), or a control subject (not recorded which). Source material: CD4+ T cells from bronchoalveolar lavage. The chain's CDR3 is CASSLDQANSPLHF. The CDR3 DNA sequence: TGTGCCAGCAGCTTGGATCAGGCTAATTCACCCCTCCACTTT.